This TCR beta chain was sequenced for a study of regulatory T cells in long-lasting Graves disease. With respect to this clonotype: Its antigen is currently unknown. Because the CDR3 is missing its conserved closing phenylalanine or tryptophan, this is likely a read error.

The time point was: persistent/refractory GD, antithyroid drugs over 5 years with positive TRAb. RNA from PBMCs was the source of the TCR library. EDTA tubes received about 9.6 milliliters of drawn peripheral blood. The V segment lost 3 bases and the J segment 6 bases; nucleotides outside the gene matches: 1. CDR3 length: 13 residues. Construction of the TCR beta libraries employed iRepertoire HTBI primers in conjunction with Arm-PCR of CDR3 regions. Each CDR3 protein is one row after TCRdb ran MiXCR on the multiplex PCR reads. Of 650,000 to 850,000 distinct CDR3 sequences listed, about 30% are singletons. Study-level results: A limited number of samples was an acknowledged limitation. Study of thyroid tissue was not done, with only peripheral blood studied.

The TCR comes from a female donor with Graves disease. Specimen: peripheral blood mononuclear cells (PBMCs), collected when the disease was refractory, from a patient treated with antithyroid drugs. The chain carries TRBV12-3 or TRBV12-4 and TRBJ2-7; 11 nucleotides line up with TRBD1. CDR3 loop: CASSFGTGGEQYS. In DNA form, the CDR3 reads TGTGCCAGCAGTTTTGGGACAGGGGGCGAGCAGTACTCC.